The rows below give T cell receptor beta chains drawn from one sample of a study of blood T cell repertoires in COVID-19. Libraries were prepared by immunoSEQ multiplex PCR; TCRdb keeps only in-frame clonotypes and omits some of them. The top ten clones hold approximately 16% of a sample with about 220,000 clones, approximately 80% of them seen once. The sequenced sample consisted of PBMCs or T cells enriched from blood (not recorded which). All receptors derive from a man aged 35 to 55 who had recovered from COVID-19. The CDR3 runs from the conserved cysteine through the conserved F or W. The order of the fields is V gene, J gene, D gene, clone size, CDR3 protein, CDR3 DNA. The D gene is left open where the match is weak. Only some rows state a clone size, as once, few, many or a class for expanded clones.

TRBV11-2	TRBJ1-5	NA	NA	CASSLVGDGNQPQHF	TGTGCCAGCAGCTTAGTTGGCGACGGGAATCAGCCCCAGCATTTT
TRBV7-9	TRBJ1-1	NA	NA	CASSPPGQLNTEAFF	TGTGCCAGCAGCCCACCAGGACAGCTAAACACTGAAGCTTTCTTT
TRBV4-1	TRBJ2-4	TRBD2	NA	CASSPREGRRDKNIQYF	TGCGCCAGCAGTCCAAGGGAGGGCCGGAGGGACAAAAACATTCAGTACTTC
TRBV28	TRBJ2-3	NA	NA	CASSFGGSTDTQYF	TGTGCCAGCAGTTTTGGGGGCAGCACAGATACGCAGTATTTT
TRBV6-5	TRBJ1-5	NA	NA	CASSYNRGWPQHF	TGTGCCAGCAGTTACAACCGCGGTTGGCCCCAGCATTTT
TRBV2	TRBJ2-7	NA	NA	CASSRQTYEQYF	TGTGCCAGCAGTAGACAGACCTACGAGCAGTACTTC
TRBV6-5	TRBJ2-1	TRBD2	NA	CASSRGTSGRSSFF	TGTGCCAGCAGCCGGGGGACTAGCGGGAGAAGTTCCTTCTTC
TRBV30	TRBJ1-2	NA	few	CAWTANYGYTF	TGTGCCTGGACAGCTAACTATGGCTACACCTTC
TRBV6-2/TRBV6-3	TRBJ1-5	NA	few	CASSYSSPGNQPQHF	TGTGCCAGCAGTTACTCGAGTCCGGGCAATCAGCCCCAGCATTTT
TRBV27	TRBJ1-5	NA	NA	CASSRAGGRQPQHF	TGTGCCAGCAGCCGAGCCGGGGGGCGGCAGCCCCAGCATTTT
TRBV10-1	TRBJ2-5	NA	few	CASSDRQETQYF	TGCGCCAGCAGTGATAGACAGGAGACCCAGTACTTC
TRBV5-4	TRBJ2-5	NA	NA	CASSLQGSRGTQYF	TGTGCCAGCAGCCTACAAGGGTCCAGGGGGACCCAGTACTTC
TRBV30	TRBJ1-5	TRBD1	NA	CAWREGQYNQPQHF	TGTGCCTGGAGGGAGGGACAGTACAATCAGCCCCAGCATTTT
TRBV10-3	TRBJ2-5	TRBD2	NA	CAISDPDIPLADQETQYF	TGTGCCATCAGTGACCCTGACATACCCCTAGCGGACCAAGAGACCCAGTACTTC
TRBV7-9	TRBJ2-1	TRBD2	NA	CASSLFAAGGINEQFF	TGTGCCAGCAGCTTATTTGCAGCGGGAGGGATTAATGAGCAGTTCTTC
TRBV19	TRBJ1-5	TRBD1	NA	CATDRGWGNQPQHF	TGTGCCACCGACAGGGGGTGGGGGAATCAGCCCCAGCATTTT
TRBV6-2/TRBV6-3	TRBJ1-4	NA	NA	CASSRRYNEKLFF	TGTGCCAGCAGTCGGAGATATAATGAAAAACTGTTTTTT
TRBV27	TRBJ2-3	TRBD1	NA	CASSFGDRLTDTQYF	TGTGCCAGCAGTTTCGGGGACAGACTCACAGATACGCAGTATTTT